These 3 T cell receptor beta chains share one sample of origin, sequenced in a study of CD8+ T cells in alopecia areata. Following extraction, RNA underwent reverse transcription to cDNA, which served as the sequencing template. Assay: immunoSEQ multiplex PCR; the TCRdb copy retains only in-frame clones and omits some. The sample has over 95,000 clones; around 54% are singletons. The treatment denotes: oral pan-JAK inhibitor, 5-10 mg twice daily. The sequenced sample was CD4+ T cells sorted from blood, obtained at week 24, from a patient treated with tofacitinib. Receptors were obtained from a human donor with alopecia areata.

The J gene is TRBJ2-5, the V gene TRBV23-1; D is perhaps TRBD1 (6 bases). TRBV23-1 falls under the ORF class, with uncertain function. The CDR3 is made up of 13 amino acids. V was cut by 2 bases and J by 4 bases, with 8 bases left in between. The CDR3 DNA reads TGCGCCAGCAGTCAAGGGACATCAGAGACCCAGTACTTC. It specifies CASSQGTSETQYF.

The chain links TRBV7-2 to TRBJ2-7; 7 positions match TRBD1. The CDR3 has 14 residues. Germline CDR1 and CDR2: SGHTA and FQGNSA. V lost 0 bases, J lost 6 bases, and 5 bases stayed unmatched. This CDR3 reads CASSLADRAGEQYF. The CDR3 region has the DNA TGTGCCAGCAGCTTAGCCGACAGGGCAGGCGAGCAGTACTTC.

This rearrangement joins TRBV6-5 to TRBJ1-4; D gene ambiguous. The CDR3 is 15 residues long. In germline, CDR1 is MNHEY, CDR2 SVGAGI. Trimming removed 2 bases from V and 2 bases from J, with 9 bases in between. The CDR3 DNA follows: TGTGCCAGCAGTTACGACGGGCGGACTAATGAAAAACTGTTTTTT. This codes for CASSYDGRTNEKLFF.